The present T cell receptor (beta chain) was sequenced within a study of response to subunit inactivated influenza vaccine. Overall study results and limits: Researchers suggested that each seasonal influenza vaccination recruits few new T cells.

CDR3 length: 13 residues. Germline CDR1 SNHLY, CDR2 FYNNEI. Trimming pared 8 bases from V and 3 bases from J, leaving 13 bases between. TCRdb reanalysed the RT-PCR reads using MiXCR and keeps one entry per CDR3 protein. The data hold some 800,000 distinct CDR3 sequences, with approximately 22% observed a single time. Concerning this clonotype: Its target is unknown.

The genes are TRBV2 and TRBJ1-1, with D possibly matching TRBD1 (5 bases). The receptor was derived from a man aged 45 to 65 who received an inactivated influenza vaccine. Here the sequenced sample was PBMCs from blood, taken 4 to 6 days after vaccination. The CDR3 here is CASAGWTDTEAFF. The DNA for the CDR3 is TGTGCCAGCGCAGGGTGGACGGACACTGAAGCTTTCTTT.